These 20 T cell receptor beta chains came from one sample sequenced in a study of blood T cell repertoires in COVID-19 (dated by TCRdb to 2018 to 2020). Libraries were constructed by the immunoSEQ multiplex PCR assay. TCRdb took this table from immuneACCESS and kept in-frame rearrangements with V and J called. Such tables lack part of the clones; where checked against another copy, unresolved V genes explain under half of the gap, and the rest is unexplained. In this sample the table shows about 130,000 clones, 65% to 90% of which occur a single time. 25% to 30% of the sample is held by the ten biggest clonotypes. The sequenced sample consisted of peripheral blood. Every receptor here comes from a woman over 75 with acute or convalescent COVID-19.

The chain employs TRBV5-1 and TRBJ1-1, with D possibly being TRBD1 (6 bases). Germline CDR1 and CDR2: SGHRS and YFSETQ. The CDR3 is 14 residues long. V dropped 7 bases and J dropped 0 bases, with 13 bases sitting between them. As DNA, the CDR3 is TGCGCCAGCTCCCTACAGGGTATGAACACTGAAGCTTTCTTT. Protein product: CASSLQGMNTEAFF.

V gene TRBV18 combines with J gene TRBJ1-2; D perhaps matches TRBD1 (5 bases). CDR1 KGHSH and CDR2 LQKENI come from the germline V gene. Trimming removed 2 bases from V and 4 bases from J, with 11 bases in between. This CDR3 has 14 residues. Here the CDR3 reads CASSPVGVGYGYTF. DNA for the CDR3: TGTGCCAGCTCACCAGTAGGGGTGGGCTATGGCTACACCTTC.

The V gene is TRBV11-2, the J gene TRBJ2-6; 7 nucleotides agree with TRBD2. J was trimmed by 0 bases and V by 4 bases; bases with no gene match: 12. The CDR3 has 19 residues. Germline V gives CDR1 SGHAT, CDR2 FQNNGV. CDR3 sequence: CASSSPPGRGSSGANVLTF. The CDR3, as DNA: TGTGCCAGCAGCTCGCCCCCAGGGAGGGGTAGCTCTGGGGCCAACGTCCTGACTTTC.

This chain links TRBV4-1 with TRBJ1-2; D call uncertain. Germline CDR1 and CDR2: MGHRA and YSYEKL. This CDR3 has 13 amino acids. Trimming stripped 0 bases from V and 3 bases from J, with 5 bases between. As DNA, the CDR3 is TGCGCCAGCAGCCAAGACGGGTACTATGGCTACACCTTC. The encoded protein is CASSQDGYYGYTF.

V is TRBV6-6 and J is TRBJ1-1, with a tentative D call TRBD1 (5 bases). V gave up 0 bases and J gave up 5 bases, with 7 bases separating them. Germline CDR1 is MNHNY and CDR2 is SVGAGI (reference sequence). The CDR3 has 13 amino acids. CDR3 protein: CASSYSGGTEAFF. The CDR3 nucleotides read TGTGCCAGCAGTTACTCGGGGGGTACTGAAGCTTTCTTT.

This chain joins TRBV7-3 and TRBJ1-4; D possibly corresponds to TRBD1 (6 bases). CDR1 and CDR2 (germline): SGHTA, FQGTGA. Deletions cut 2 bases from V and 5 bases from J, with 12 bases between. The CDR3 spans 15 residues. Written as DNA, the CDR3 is TGTGCCAGCAGCTTACCAACGGACAGAAATGAAAAACTGTTTTTT. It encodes CASSLPTDRNEKLFF.

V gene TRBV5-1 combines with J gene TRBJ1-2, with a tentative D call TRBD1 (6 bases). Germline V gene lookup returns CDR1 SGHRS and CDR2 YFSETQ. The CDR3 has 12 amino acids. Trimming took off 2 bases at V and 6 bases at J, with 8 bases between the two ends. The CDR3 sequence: CASSFTGNGYTF. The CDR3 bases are TGCGCCAGCAGCTTCACAGGGAATGGCTACACCTTC.

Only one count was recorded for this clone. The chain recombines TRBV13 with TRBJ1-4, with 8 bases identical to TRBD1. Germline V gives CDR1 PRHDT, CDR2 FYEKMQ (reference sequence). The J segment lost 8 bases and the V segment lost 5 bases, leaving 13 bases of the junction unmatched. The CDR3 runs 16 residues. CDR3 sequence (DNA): TGTGCCAGCAGCAGGAGCGTCGGACAGGGTGGGGAAAAACTGTTTTTT. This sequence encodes CASSRSVGQGGEKLFF.

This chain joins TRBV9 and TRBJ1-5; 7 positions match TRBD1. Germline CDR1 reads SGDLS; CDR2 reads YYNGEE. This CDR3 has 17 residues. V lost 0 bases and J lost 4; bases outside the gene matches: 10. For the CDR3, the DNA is TGTGCCAGCAGCGTAGCTAACCCCGGGACAGAAAATCAGCCCCAGCATTTT. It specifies CASSVANPGTENQPQHF.

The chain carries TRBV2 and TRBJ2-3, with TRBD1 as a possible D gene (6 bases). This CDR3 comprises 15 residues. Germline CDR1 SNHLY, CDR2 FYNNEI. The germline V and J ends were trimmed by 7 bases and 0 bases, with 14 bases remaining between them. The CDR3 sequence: CASNVLGASTDTQYF. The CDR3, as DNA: TGTGCCAGCAACGTATTGGGGGCTAGCACAGATACGCAGTATTTT. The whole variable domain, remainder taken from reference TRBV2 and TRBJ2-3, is EPEVTQTPSHQVTQMGQEVILRCVPISNHLYFYWYRQILGQKVEFLVSFYNNEISEKSEIFDDQFSVERPDGSNFTLKIRSTKLEDSAMYFCASNVLGASTDTQYFGPGTRLTVL.

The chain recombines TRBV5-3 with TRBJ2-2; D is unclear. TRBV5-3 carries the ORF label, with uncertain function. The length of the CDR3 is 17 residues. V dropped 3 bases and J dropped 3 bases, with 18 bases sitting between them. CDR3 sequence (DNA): TGTGCCAGAAGCTCGCCTTCACAGATTAGTTACACCGGGGAGCTGTTTTTT. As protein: CARSSPSQISYTGELFF.

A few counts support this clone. As DNA, the CDR3 is TGTGCCAGCAGTCCGGGACAGGGGAGGGACTACTTTGGAAACACCATATATTTT. The encoded protein is CASSPGQGRDYFGNTIYF. The genes are TRBV27 and TRBJ1-3; TRBD1 matches at 10 bases. Germline values: CDR1 MNHEY, CDR2 SMNVEV (reference sequence). V shed 5 bases and J 3 bases; nucleotides not matched to a gene: 13. The CDR3 consists of 18 residues.

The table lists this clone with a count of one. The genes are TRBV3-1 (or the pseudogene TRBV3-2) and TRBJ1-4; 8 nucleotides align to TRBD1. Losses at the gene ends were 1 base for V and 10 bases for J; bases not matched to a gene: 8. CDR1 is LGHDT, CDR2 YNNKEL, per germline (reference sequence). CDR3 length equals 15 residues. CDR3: CASSQGQGARGKLFF. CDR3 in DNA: TGTGCCAGCAGCCAAGGTCAGGGGGCGAGAGGAAAACTGTTTTTT.

For the CDR3, the DNA is TGTGCCAGCAGACAAGCGCCGTTTGAAGCTTTCTTT. Its protein product is CASRQAPFEAFF. V and J are TRBV6-5 and TRBJ1-1; D not resolved. The CDR3 extends over 12 amino acids. The germline V gene encodes CDR1 MNHEY and CDR2 SVGAGI. The V end was cut by 6 bases, the J end by 7 bases, with 12 bases between.

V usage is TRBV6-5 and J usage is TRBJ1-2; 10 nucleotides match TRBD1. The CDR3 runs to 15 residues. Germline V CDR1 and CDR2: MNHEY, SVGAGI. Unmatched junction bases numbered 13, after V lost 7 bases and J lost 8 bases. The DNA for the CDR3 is TGTGCCAGCACGACAGGGGGCGCGGGAGTGCAGGGCTACACCTTC. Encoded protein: CASTTGGAGVQGYTF.

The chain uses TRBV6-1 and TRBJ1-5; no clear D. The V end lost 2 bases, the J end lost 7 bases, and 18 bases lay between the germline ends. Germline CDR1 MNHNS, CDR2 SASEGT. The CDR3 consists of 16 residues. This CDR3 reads CASSEQSFSWEQPQHF. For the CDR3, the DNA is TGTGCCAGCAGTGAACAATCGTTCTCATGGGAGCAGCCCCAGCATTTT.

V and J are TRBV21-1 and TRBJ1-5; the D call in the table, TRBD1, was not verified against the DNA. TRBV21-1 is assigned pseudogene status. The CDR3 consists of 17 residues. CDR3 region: CASSSAGTGTSNQPQHF. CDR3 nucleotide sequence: TGTGCCAGCAGCTCGGCCGGGACAGGGACTAGCAATCAGCCCCAGCATTTT.

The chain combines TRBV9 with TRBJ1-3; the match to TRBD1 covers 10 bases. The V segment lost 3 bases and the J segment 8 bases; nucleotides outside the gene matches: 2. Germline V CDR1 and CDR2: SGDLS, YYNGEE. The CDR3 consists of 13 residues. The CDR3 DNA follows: TGTGCCAGCAGCGATGGACAGGGGGACACCATATATTTT. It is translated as CASSDGQGDTIYF.

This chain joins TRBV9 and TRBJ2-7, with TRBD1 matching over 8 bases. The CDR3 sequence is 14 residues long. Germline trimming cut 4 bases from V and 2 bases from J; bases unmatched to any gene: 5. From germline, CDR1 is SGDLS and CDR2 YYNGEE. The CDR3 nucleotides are TGTGCCAGCAGCCTAAGGACAGGGCCCTACGAGCAGTACTTC. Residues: CASSLRTGPYEQYF.

Written as DNA, the CDR3 is TGTGCCAGCAGGGACAGGGGACAAACTCAGCCCCAGCATTTT. It specifies CASRDRGQTQPQHF. The rearrangement links TRBV2 to TRBJ1-5; 9 nucleotides match TRBD1. CDR3 length equals 14 residues. CDR1 SNHLY and CDR2 FYNNEI come from the germline V gene. J was trimmed by 6 bases and V by 6 bases; bases with no gene match: 6.